These 26 T cell receptor beta chains were sequenced from one sample in a study of graft-versus-host responses after intestinal transplantation. The data were produced by immunoSEQ multiplex PCR, yet TCRdb's version contains in-frame clones alone and is incomplete. The table has more than 90,000 clones, 85% to 95% seen once. Antigen specificity for these receptors is unknown. Sample: unstimulated CD8+ T cells sorted from spleen or lymph node cells, taken before transplant. The receptors originated from a human donor who was the organ donor for an intestinal transplant.

The J gene is TRBJ2-5, the V gene TRBV4-1, with D perhaps matching TRBD1 or TRBD2 (6 bases each). The CDR3 covers 15 residues. Germline assignment: CDR1 MGHRA and CDR2 YSYEKL. The V and J ends lost 0 bases and 1 base respectively, with 9 bases between them. Here the CDR3 reads CASSQDGGPQETQYF. CDR3 nucleotide sequence: TGCGCCAGCAGCCAAGATGGGGGGCCCCAAGAGACCCAGTACTTC.

The rearrangement uses TRBV6-1 and TRBJ1-2; TRBD1 is a possible D gene (6 bases). The V gene's germline CDR1 is MNHNS and CDR2 SASEGT. V dropped 3 bases and J dropped 6 bases, with 11 bases sitting between them. The CDR3 totals 13 residues. The CDR3 DNA is TGTGCCAGCAGTGACACAGGGAGCAATGGCTACACCTTC. Translating gives CASSDTGSNGYTF.

V and J are TRBV9 and TRBJ2-3; the match to TRBD2 covers 10 bases. V was pared by 6 bases and J by 9 bases, with 13 bases of the junction left unmatched. Germline lookup yields CDR1 SGDLS and CDR2 YYNGEE. The CDR3 is made up of 15 amino acids. The CDR3 sequence: CASTRASGSGETQYF. In DNA form, the CDR3 reads TGTGCCAGCACTCGGGCTAGCGGGAGTGGAGAAACGCAGTATTTT.

This rearrangement joins TRBV7-8 to TRBJ2-5; 12 nucleotides match TRBD2. V lost 3 bases and J lost 5; bases outside the gene matches: 10. The germline V gene encodes CDR1 SGHVS and CDR2 FQNEAQ. There are 17 residues in the CDR3. CDR3 bases: TGTGCCAGCAGCTTTTACCTAGCGGGAGGGATCAGGGAGACCCAGTACTTC. It encodes CASSFYLAGGIRETQYF.

This clone appeared a single time. The V gene is TRBV9, the J gene TRBJ2-2, with a possible D match to TRBD2 (6 bases). CDR1 is SGDLS, CDR2 YYNGEE, per germline. Trimming removed 3 bases from V and 4 bases from J, with 13 bases in between. CDR3 size: 15 residues. The DNA for the CDR3 is TGTGCCAGCAGCGCCGCAGGAGCGGGCACCGGGGAGCTGTTTTTT. It yields the protein CASSAAGAGTGELFF.

J is TRBJ2-1 and V is TRBV4-1; D might be TRBD2 (7 bases). The germline gives CDR1 MGHRA, CDR2 YSYEKL. Trimming shortened V by 3 bases and J by 9 bases, and 18 bases separated the two germline ends. This CDR3 contains 15 residues. The CDR3 coding sequence is TGCGCCAGCAGCCATGATACTCGGGGGGCTACTGAGCAGTTCTTC. Translating it yields CASSHDTRGATEQFF.

V gene TRBV6-1 combines with J gene TRBJ1-1, with TRBD1 as a possible D gene (6 bases). The V gene's germline CDR1 is MNHNS and CDR2 SASEGT. V was cut by 2 bases and J by 5 bases, with 18 bases left in between. The CDR3 loop spans 16 amino acids. The CDR3 loop is CASSESIDRSRTEAFF. The DNA for the CDR3 is TGTGCCAGCAGTGAATCAATCGACAGGTCGCGGACTGAAGCTTTCTTT.

This CDR3 is CASSYHHRGAGNTIYF. In DNA form, the CDR3 reads TGTGCCAGCAGCTATCATCACAGGGGAGCTGGAAACACCATATATTTT. The chain combines TRBV7-9 with TRBJ1-3, with 7 positions matching TRBD1. Germline V lookup: CDR1 SEHNR, CDR2 FQNEAQ (reference sequence). Germline trimming cut 4 bases from V and 2 bases from J; bases unmatched to any gene: 8. The CDR3 consists of 16 residues.

This chain uses TRBV9 with TRBJ2-5; the D gene is possibly TRBD2 (6 bases). The CDR3 is 13 residues long. CDR1 and CDR2 (germline): SGDLS, YYNGEE. V shed 0 bases and J shed 4 bases, with 7 bases lying between them. For the CDR3, the DNA is TGTGCCAGCAGCGTAGTCGGGGGAGAGACCCAGTACTTC. The encoded protein is CASSVVGGETQYF.

This chain joins TRBV13 and TRBJ2-5, with 9 bases aligning to TRBD2. This CDR3 contains 14 residues. The V segment lost 2 bases and the J segment 4 bases; nucleotides outside the gene matches: 2. CDR1 and CDR2 from the germline V gene are PRHDT and FYEKMQ (reference sequence). The CDR3 DNA is TGTGCCAGCAGCTTATCGACTAGCGGAGAGACCCAGTACTTC. Translation: CASSLSTSGETQYF. The full variable domain, completed using reference TRBV13 and TRBJ2-5, is AAGVIQSPRHLIKEKRETATLKCYPIPRHDTVYWYQQGPGQDPQFLISFYEKMQSDKGSIPDRFSAQQFSDYHSELNMSSLELGDSALYFCASSLSTSGETQYFGPGTRLLVL.

This rearrangement joins TRBV27 to TRBJ2-2; D possibly corresponds to TRBD2 (5 bases). Germline lookup yields CDR1 MNHEY and CDR2 SMNVEV (reference sequence). Trimming shortened V by 5 bases and J by 1 base, and 5 bases separated the two germline ends. This CDR3 region has 13 residues. The CDR3 here is CASSSGNTGELFF. Here the CDR3 DNA reads TGTGCCAGCAGTAGCGGGAACACCGGGGAGCTGTTTTTT.

The gene calls are TRBV30 and TRBJ2-3, with D unresolved. Deletions cut 0 bases from V and 6 bases from J, with 7 bases between. CDR3 length: 12 residues. CDR1 GTSNPN and CDR2 SVGIG come from the germline V gene (reference sequence). CDR3 DNA sequence: TGTGCCTGGAGTGTAATTGGGGATACGCAGTATTTT. As protein: CAWSVIGDTQYF.

This clone was seen only once. The chain employs TRBV27 and TRBJ2-1; unclear D gene. The CDR3 is 12 amino acids. Germline loops: CDR1 MNHEY, CDR2 SMNVEV (reference sequence). V lost 4 bases and J lost 7, with 8 bases in between. The DNA of the CDR3 is TGTGCCAGCAGTTCGGACCGGAATGAGCAGTTCTTC. Translated, it gives CASSSDRNEQFF.

V and J are TRBV10-3 and TRBJ2-7; D is perhaps TRBD1 (5 bases). Trimming cost V 2 bases and J 2 bases, with 10 bases left between them. CDR1 is ENHRY, CDR2 SYGVKD, per germline. The CDR3 length is 14 residues. In DNA, the CDR3 is TGTGCCATCAGTGAGCGATCAGGGACCTACGAGCAGTACTTC. Amino acids: CAISERSGTYEQYF.

This chain joins TRBV28 and TRBJ2-7; TRBD1 aligns across 10 bases. The CDR3 has 16 residues. Trimming cost V 4 bases and J 1 base; bases outside gene matches: 7. Germline CDR1 reads MDHEN; CDR2 reads SYDVKM. The CDR3, as DNA: TGTGCCAGCAGTTATAACCGGGACAGGGGATCCTACGAGCAGTACTTC. Its protein product is CASSYNRDRGSYEQYF.

This chain links TRBV19 with TRBJ2-7, with 10 bases lining up with TRBD2. The CDR3 loop spans 13 amino acids. Germline V gene data show CDR1 as LNHDA and CDR2 as SQIVND (reference sequence). V lost 6 bases, J lost 3 bases, and 2 bases stayed unmatched. In DNA form, the CDR3 reads TGTGCCAGTAGCGCTAGCGGGGGCTACGAGCAGTACTTC. It specifies CASSASGGYEQYF.

The chain uses TRBV20-1 and TRBJ2-1; unclear D gene. CDR3 length: 10 residues. The ends were cut back, 3 bases at V and 6 bases at J, with 3 bases in the middle. Germline V lookup: CDR1 DFQATT, CDR2 SNEGSKA (reference sequence). Here the CDR3 reads CSASTNEQFF. Here the CDR3 DNA reads TGCAGTGCTAGTACCAATGAGCAGTTCTTC.

This chain joins TRBV4-1 and TRBJ2-5, with unresolved D. With 0 bases removed from V and 5 bases from J, the gap between germline ends came to 7 bases. Germline-derived CDR1 and CDR2 are MGHRA and YSYEKL. This CDR3 has 13 residues. The CDR3 coding sequence is TGCGCCAGCAGCCAAGAAGCCAGGGAGACCCAGTACTTC. It encodes CASSQEARETQYF.

The rearrangement links TRBV11-2 to TRBJ1-1; no definite D call. This CDR3 is built from 12 residues. Looked up from germline, CDR1 is SGHAT and CDR2 is FQNNGV. The V gene lost 1 base and the J gene lost 8 bases, with 8 bases spanning the gap. Written as DNA, the CDR3 is TGTGCCAGCAGCTTAGGCGTTGACGAAGCTTTCTTT. It translates to CASSLGVDEAFF.

For the CDR3, the DNA is TGCGCCAGCAGTGAAGGAACGGGAGGGCCTTTGGACGAGCAGTACTTC. It codes for CASSEGTGGPLDEQYF. The chain couples TRBV10-2 to TRBJ2-7; 8 bases map to TRBD2. The CDR3 is 16 amino acids. Losses at the gene ends were 3 bases for V and 5 bases for J; bases not matched to a gene: 12. Germline CDR1 is WSHSY and CDR2 is SAAADI.

The gene calls are TRBV30 and TRBJ1-5, with D perhaps matching TRBD1 (6 bases). Trimming took off 7 bases at V and 3 bases at J, with 16 bases between the two ends. CDR1 GTSNPN and CDR2 SVGIG come from the germline V gene (reference sequence). CDR3 length: 14 amino acids. CDR3 sequence: CASTQGQYNQPQHF. CDR3 DNA: TGTGCCTCAACCCAAGGACAGTACAATCAGCCCCAGCATTTT. Complete variable domain (other parts from reference TRBV30 and TRBJ1-5): SQTIHQWPATLVQPVGSPLSLECTVEGTSNPNLYWYRQAAGRGLQLLFYSVGIGQISSEVPQNLSASRPQDRQFILSSKKLLLSDSGFYLCASTQGQYNQPQHFGDGTRLSIL.

J is TRBJ2-3 and V is TRBV15; D is unclear. Trimming cost V 8 bases and J 0 bases, with 12 bases left between them. The germline gives CDR1 LNHNV, CDR2 YYDKDF (reference sequence). This CDR3 comprises 14 residues. CDR3 sequence: CATGGRVSTDTQYF. CDR3 sequence (DNA): TGTGCCACCGGCGGTCGGGTCAGCACAGATACGCAGTATTTT.

The chain uses TRBV5-4 and TRBJ2-5, with TRBD2 matching 13 bases. The germline gives CDR1 SGHNT, CDR2 YYREEE (reference sequence). The J segment lost 5 bases and the V segment lost 4 bases, leaving 8 bases of the junction unmatched. CDR3 length: 16 residues. In nucleotides, the CDR3 is TGTGCCAGCAGCACCGGACTAGCGGGAGTTCGGGAGACCCAGTACTTC. Protein: CASSTGLAGVRETQYF. Looking up the rest from reference TRBV5-4 and TRBJ2-5 gives the full variable domain: ETGVTQSPTHLIKTRGQQVTLRCSSQSGHNTVSWYQQALGQGPQFIFQYYREEENGRGNFPPRFSGLQFPNYSSELNVNALELDDSALYLCASSTGLAGVRETQYFGPGTRLLVL.

The chain links TRBV9 to TRBJ2-7; 11 positions agree with TRBD2. After removal of 4 bases from V and 5 bases from J, the junction contained 8 bases not matched to a gene. This CDR3 comprises 15 residues. The germline V gene encodes CDR1 SGDLS and CDR2 YYNGEE. CDR3 nucleotide sequence: TGTGCCAGCAGCCCAGGCACTAGCGGGAGAGACGAGCAGTACTTC. Protein sequence: CASSPGTSGRDEQYF.

This chain uses TRBV27 with TRBJ2-1, with 8 bases aligning to TRBD2. In germline, CDR1 is MNHEY, CDR2 SMNVEV (reference sequence). With 1 base clipped from V and 0 bases from J, the junction kept 8 bases outside the gene matches. This CDR3 is 18 amino acids long. For the CDR3, the DNA is TGTGCCAGCAGTTTATTGTCCAGCGGGAGTAGCTCCTACAATGAGCAGTTCTTC. It yields the protein CASSLLSSGSSSYNEQFF.

The rearrangement uses TRBV14 and TRBJ2-7; 10 bases fit TRBD1. The J segment lost 2 bases and the V segment lost 3 bases, leaving 4 bases of the junction unmatched. Germline V CDR1 and CDR2: SGHDN, FVKESK. This CDR3 comprises 15 residues. For the CDR3, the DNA is TGTGCCAGCAGCCATAGGGACAGGGGACCCTACGAGCAGTACTTC. Residues: CASSHRDRGPYEQYF.